The TCR beta chain described here comes from a study of blood T cell repertoires in COVID-19. Across the study: The samples span acute and convalescent COVID-19 from the United States, Italy and Spain.

Cohort allocation depended upon clinical history that participants reported. As originally analysed: Amplification of reference gene primers provided the estimated nucleated cell counts. The assay was immunoSEQ multiplex PCR, and TCRdb's table has in-frame clones only and misses some. The DNA gave D and trimming, while V, J and clone size come from that table. The table lists about 250,000 clones, roughly 89% of them singletons. CDR1 is LGHDT, CDR2 YNNKEL, per germline (reference sequence). The V end lost 4 bases, the J end lost 4 bases, and 11 bases lay between the germline ends. CDR3 length: 14 amino acids.

This chain links TRBV3-1 (or the pseudogene TRBV3-2) with TRBJ1-5; the D gene is possibly TRBD1 (5 bases). Sequenced material: PBMCs or T cells enriched from blood (not recorded which). The clonotype comes from a woman aged 25 to 45 with acute COVID-19. The DNA of the CDR3 is TGTGCCAGCAGCCGCGACAGTTTTAATCAGCCCCAGCATTTT. Its protein product is CASSRDSFNQPQHF.